These 27 T cell receptor beta chains originate from one sample sequenced in a study of shared clonotypes between healthy human individuals. The repertoire was sequenced with immunoSEQ multiplex PCR; TCRdb's copy has only in-frame clones and lacks some. The data show some 1,900,000 clones, approximately 94% seen once. Naive CD8 cells comprised CD45RO-negative, CCR7-positively selected cells, excluding terminally differentiated effector memory CD45RA+ cells. Sequencing was done on a sample of naive CD8+ T cells sorted from blood. The receptor set was obtained from a man aged 18 to 30 in good health.

This clone was recorded once. The rearrangement uses TRBV4-3 and TRBJ2-1; 9 nucleotides agree with TRBD2. The J segment lost 4 bases and the V segment lost 3 bases, leaving 19 bases of the junction unmatched. The CDR3 spans 20 residues. Per the germline V gene, CDR1 is LGHNA and CDR2 is YSLEER. CDR3 region: CASSHGADTGGGRVYNEQFF. The CDR3 coding sequence is TGCGCCAGCAGCCATGGCGCGGATACTGGAGGCGGGAGGGTGTACAATGAGCAGTTCTTC.

The chain is built from TRBV19 and TRBJ2-1, with D unresolved. Germline-derived CDR1 and CDR2 are LNHDA and SQIVND (reference sequence). The CDR3 has 14 amino acids. The ends were cut back, 4 bases at V and 4 bases at J, with 11 bases in the middle. CDR3 coding DNA: TGTGCCAGTAGTACAAACGGGCCATACAATGAGCAGTTCTTC. Translated: CASSTNGPYNEQFF.

This sequence joins TRBV4-1 and TRBJ1-2; D not certain. CDR3 size: 15 residues. Looked up from germline, CDR1 is MGHRA and CDR2 is YSYEKL. Between the trimmed V and J ends, which lost 1 base and 3 bases, there was a span of 12 bases. The CDR3 region has the DNA TGCGCCAGCAGCCAAGGAAATCAGCCAGACTATGGCTACACCTTC. As protein: CASSQGNQPDYGYTF.

The chain links TRBV21-1 to TRBJ1-1; TRBD1, the table's D call, was not compared with the DNA. TRBV21-1 is a recognized pseudogene. The CDR3 has 18 amino acids. The chain's CDR3 is CASSLRTGRDLMNTEAFF. In DNA, the CDR3 is TGTGCCAGCAGCTTAAGGACAGGACGAGACCTAATGAACACTGAAGCTTTCTTT.

This chain connects TRBV6-5 to TRBJ1-5; D possibly corresponds to TRBD1 (5 bases). Germline assignment: CDR1 MNHEY and CDR2 SVGAGI. CDR3 size: 15 residues. V was cut by 4 bases and J by 4 bases, with 14 bases left in between. CDR3 bases: TGTGCCAGCAGTTTACTGGCGGGACGAAATCAGCCCCAGCATTTT. Its translation: CASSLLAGRNQPQHF.

Only a few counts were recorded for this clone. The rearrangement links TRBV25-1 to TRBJ1-6; no firm D call. The V gene's germline CDR1 is MGHDK and CDR2 SYGVNS. The CDR3 has 16 residues. The V end was cut by 3 bases, the J end by 14 bases, with 23 bases between. CDR3 in amino acids: CASSDLGPSGIVALHF. For the CDR3, the DNA is TGTGCCAGCAGTGATTTGGGCCCCTCCGGGATAGTTGCCCTCCACTTT.

The chain is built from TRBV6-6 and TRBJ1-5; D is possibly TRBD1 (5 bases). CDR3 length: 11 amino acids. Looked up from germline, CDR1 is MNHNY and CDR2 is SVGAGI (reference sequence). Trimming took off 10 bases at V and 5 bases at J, with 9 bases between the two ends. CDR3 loop: CATQGDQPQHF. CDR3 DNA: TGTGCCACTCAGGGAGATCAGCCCCAGCATTTT.

Concerning this clone itself: Additional DNA sequences in this sample encode the identical CDR3. The V and J genes are TRBV5-6 and TRBJ2-7; no clear D gene. CDR3 length equals 12 residues. Germline V gene sequence: CDR1 SGHDT, CDR2 YYEEEE. The V gene lost 0 bases and the J gene lost 5 bases, with 6 bases spanning the gap. In nucleotides, the CDR3 is TGTGCCAGCAGCTTGGGGGTAGACGAGCAGTACTTC. Translated, it gives CASSLGVDEQYF. Full variable domain (remainder filled in from reference TRBV5-6 and TRBJ2-7): DAGVTQSPTHLIKTRGQQVTLRCSPKSGHDTVSWYQQALGQGPQFIFQYYEEEERQRGNFPDRFSGHQFPNYSSELNVNALLLGDSALYLCASSLGVDEQYFGPGTRLTVT.

This clone was picked up one time. The rearrangement uses TRBV30 and TRBJ2-7; tentative D call: TRBD1 (6 bases). V dropped 0 bases and J dropped 7 bases, with 13 bases sitting between them. The CDR3 has 13 residues. Germline lookup yields CDR1 GTSNPN and CDR2 SVGIG (reference sequence). The CDR3 protein is CAWSVMGAEEQYF. CDR3 DNA sequence: TGTGCCTGGAGTGTAATGGGGGCCGAGGAGCAGTACTTC. Full variable domain (missing parts from reference TRBV30 and TRBJ2-7): SQTIHQWPATLVQPVGSPLSLECTVEGTSNPNLYWYRQAAGRGLQLLFYSVGIGQISSEVPQNLSASRPQDRQFILSSKKLLLSDSGFYLCAWSVMGAEEQYFGPGTRLTVT.

V and J are TRBV5-1 and TRBJ2-3, with 9 bases aligning to TRBD1. V gave up 3 bases and J gave up 0 bases; unmatched junction bases: 8. This CDR3 comprises 17 residues. Germline CDR1 and CDR2: SGHRS and YFSETQ. CDR3 DNA sequence: TGCGCCAGCAGCTCGGCCACAGGGGGCTTTAGCACAGATACGCAGTATTTT. Its protein is CASSSATGGFSTDTQYF.

The chain employs TRBV15 and TRBJ2-7; D gene unclear. V was cut by 0 bases and J by 3 bases, with 12 bases left in between. The length of the CDR3 is 15 residues. Germline V lookup: CDR1 LNHNV, CDR2 YYDKDF (reference sequence). CDR3 residues: CATSREQESFYEQYF. CDR3 in DNA: TGTGCCACCAGCAGAGAGCAGGAGTCATTCTACGAGCAGTACTTC.

The chain links TRBV5-1 to TRBJ2-5, with 12 bases lining up with TRBD2. The CDR3 contains 18 residues. The germline V gene encodes CDR1 SGHRS and CDR2 YFSETQ. Trimming at V came to 0 bases and at J to 0 bases, leaving 6 bases not matched to a gene. CDR3 in amino acids: CASSLGLAGEGYQETQYF. CDR3 nucleotides: TGCGCCAGCAGCTTGGGACTAGCGGGAGAGGGGTACCAAGAGACCCAGTACTTC.

V usage is TRBV5-4 and J usage is TRBJ2-2, with 11 bases that match TRBD2. Looked up from germline, CDR1 is SGHNT and CDR2 is YYREEE (reference sequence). The CDR3 loop spans 16 amino acids. The V gene end was trimmed by 4 bases and the J gene end by 4 bases; junction bases not matched to a gene: 6. In DNA, the CDR3 is TGTGCCAGCAGCACCCTTAGCGGGGGGGCCACCGGGGAGCTGTTTTTT. Translation gives CASSTLSGGATGELFF.

This clone came up once. This chain joins TRBV11-2 and TRBJ2-1; D might be TRBD2 (6 bases). Trimming removed 2 bases at V and 4 bases at J, with 15 bases between. Germline assignment: CDR1 SGHAT and CDR2 FQNNGV. The CDR3 totals 16 residues. The CDR3 spells CASSLKGRGNYNEQFF. The CDR3, as DNA: TGTGCCAGCAGCTTAAAAGGGCGGGGAAATTACAATGAGCAGTTCTTC.

For this clone: Possible read error: a much larger clone is one base away. The chain has TRBV2 and TRBJ2-3; the D is unclear. The CDR3 is 11 residues long. The germline V and J ends were trimmed by 6 bases and 2 bases, with 3 bases remaining between them. Germline V lookup: CDR1 SNHLY, CDR2 FYNNEI. The CDR3 sequence is CASSITDTQYF. The DNA of the CDR3 is TGTGCCAGCAGCATCACAGATACGCAGTATTTT.

The V gene is TRBV7-3, the J gene TRBJ2-5, with a weak D call TRBD2 (6 bases). Germline loops: CDR1 SGHTA, CDR2 FQGTGA. The CDR3 totals 14 residues. Trimming removed 2 bases from V and 3 bases from J, with 10 bases in between. Here the CDR3 DNA reads TGTGCCAGCAGCTTATCGGGGGAGGAAGAGACCCAGTACTTC. Amino acids: CASSLSGEEETQYF.

The chain couples TRBV29-1 to TRBJ1-3; no clear D gene. This CDR3 has 13 residues. V dropped 3 bases and J dropped 4 bases, with 10 bases sitting between them. CDR1 is SQVTM and CDR2 is ANQGSEA in the germline V gene. DNA of the CDR3: TGCAGCGTTGATGAGGGCTTCGGAAACACCATATATTTT. It codes for CSVDEGFGNTIYF.

The chain couples TRBV20-1 to TRBJ2-1; D gene unclear. CDR1 is DFQATT and CDR2 is SNEGSKA in the germline V gene (reference sequence). The CDR3 sequence is 11 residues long. Between the trimmed V and J ends, which lost 8 bases and 9 bases, there was a span of 14 bases. CDR3 DNA sequence: TGCAGTCCGTCAAGGGAATTTGAGCAGTTCTTC. Its translation is CSPSREFEQFF.

The V call is TRBV5-4, the J call TRBJ1-1; D remains unclear. Germline CDR1 and CDR2: SGHNT and YYREEE (reference sequence). The CDR3 has 15 residues. V was pared by 0 bases and J by 4 bases, with 13 bases between. The CDR3 coding sequence is TGTGCCAGCAGCTTGGGTAGGGTTTCGGGCACTGAAGCTTTCTTT. Protein: CASSLGRVSGTEAFF.

The chain joins TRBV9 to TRBJ2-5, with TRBD2 as a possible D gene (7 bases). Germline V gene data show CDR1 as SGDLS and CDR2 as YYNGEE. V lost 0 bases and J lost 2, with 14 bases in between. The CDR3 spans 16 residues. CDR3 coding DNA: TGTGCCAGCAGCGTAGACGGGGAGGGGGTACAAGAGACCCAGTACTTC. Its protein product is CASSVDGEGVQETQYF.

This clone was detected once. The chain recombines TRBV27 with TRBJ2-7; D might be TRBD2 (6 bases). From germline, CDR1 is MNHEY and CDR2 SMNVEV (reference sequence). This CDR3 region has 16 residues. Trimming removed 6 bases from V and 3 bases from J, with 21 bases in between. CDR3 region: CASSLTSGTVVYEQYF. In DNA, the CDR3 is TGTGCCAGCAGCCTGACCTCCGGGACTGTAGTCTACGAGCAGTACTTC.

The V gene is TRBV29-1, the J gene TRBJ1-2; D gene uncertain. CDR1 is SQVTM and CDR2 is ANQGSEA in the germline V gene. CDR3 length: 12 residues. V was clipped by 3 bases and J by 4 bases, with 9 bases between them. CDR3 in amino acids: CSVDSGTYGYTF. CDR3 bases: TGCAGCGTTGATTCGGGTACCTATGGCTACACCTTC.

The chain uses TRBV9 and TRBJ2-3; D perhaps matches TRBD2 (6 bases). V lost 7 bases and J 0 bases, leaving 12 bases between the germline ends. The CDR3 is 14 amino acids. CDR1 is SGDLS and CDR2 is YYNGEE in the germline V gene. The CDR3 spells CASGGIGSTDTQYF. The CDR3 region has the DNA TGTGCCAGCGGCGGGATCGGCAGCACAGATACGCAGTATTTT.

The chain combines TRBV4-3 with TRBJ2-4; perhaps TRBD2 as D (5 bases). The CDR3 loop spans 13 amino acids. Germline loops: CDR1 LGHNA, CDR2 YSLEER. V was clipped by 5 bases and J by 6 bases, with 11 bases between them. CDR3 sequence: CASSYGEGNIQYF. CDR3 nucleotides: TGCGCCAGCAGCTATGGAGAGGGAAACATTCAGTACTTC.

In regard to this clone: Other nucleotide sequences in the sample specify the same CDR3. V and J are TRBV6-1 and TRBJ2-7; possible D gene TRBD2, 7 bases. The ends were cut back, 2 bases at V and 2 bases at J, with 10 bases in the middle. Per the germline V gene, CDR1 is MNHNS and CDR2 is SASEGT. There are 14 residues in the CDR3. This CDR3 is CASSERGGPYEQYF. CDR3 nucleotide sequence: TGTGCCAGCAGTGAACGCGGGGGCCCCTACGAGCAGTACTTC.

J is TRBJ1-2 and V is TRBV27; maybe TRBD1 (5 bases). CDR3 size: 14 residues. V was cut by 2 bases and J by 3 bases, with 10 bases left in between. Germline CDR1 reads MNHEY; CDR2 reads SMNVEV (reference sequence). The CDR3 DNA reads TGTGCCAGCAGTTTAGACCAGGGCCACTATGGCTACACCTTC. Encoded protein: CASSLDQGHYGYTF.

With regard to this clone: Other DNA sequences in this specimen translate into the identical CDR3. The gene calls are TRBV5-4 and TRBJ2-7, with TRBD1 as a possible D gene (5 bases). Per the germline V gene, CDR1 is SGHNT and CDR2 is YYREEE (reference sequence). This CDR3 comprises 13 residues. Trimming took 2 bases from V and 4 from J, leaving 10 bases between them. The CDR3 bases are TGTGCCAGCAGCTTTAGGGGCGGTTACGAGCAGTACTTC. Its translation is CASSFRGGYEQYF.